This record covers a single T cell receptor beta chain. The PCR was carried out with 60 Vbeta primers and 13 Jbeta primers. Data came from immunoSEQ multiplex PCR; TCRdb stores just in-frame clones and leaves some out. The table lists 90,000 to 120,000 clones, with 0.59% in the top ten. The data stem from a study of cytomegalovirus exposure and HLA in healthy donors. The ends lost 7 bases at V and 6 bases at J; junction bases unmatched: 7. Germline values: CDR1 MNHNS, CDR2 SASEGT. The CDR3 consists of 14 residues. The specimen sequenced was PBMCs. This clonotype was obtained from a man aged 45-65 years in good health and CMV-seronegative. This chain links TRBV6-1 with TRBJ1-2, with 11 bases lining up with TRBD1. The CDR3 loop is CASIRDRGVDGYTF. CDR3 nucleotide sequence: TGTGCCAGCATACGGGACAGGGGGGTTGATGGCTACACCTTC.